The TCR beta chain described here comes from a study of CD8+ T cells in alopecia areata. Extracted RNA was reverse transcribed, and the resulting cDNA served as sequencing template. Repertoires were generated with immunoSEQ multiplex PCR, while TCRdb's copy carries only in-frame clones and drops some. The sample contains 25,000 to 35,000 clones, less than 65% of which appear only once. The specimen sequenced was NKG2D-high CD8+ T cells sorted from blood. This TCR came from a human donor with alopecia areata.

In DNA, the CDR3 is TGTGCCAGTGGCCACGTTGCTTACAATGAGCAGTTCTTC. It translates to CASGHVAYNEQFF. The chain has TRBV19 and TRBJ2-1; D unclear. The germline gives CDR1 LNHDA, CDR2 SQIVND (reference sequence). The V and J ends lost 8 bases and 4 bases respectively, with 12 bases between them. This CDR3 spans 13 amino acids.